This is a list of T cell receptor beta chains from one sample in a study of T cells in Graves' hyperthyroidism and ophthalmopathy. TCRdb re-called the multiplex PCR reads with MiXCR, one entry per CDR3 protein. This table has 550,000 to 700,000 distinct CDR3 sequences, about 45% appearing once. The specimen sequenced was peripheral blood or thyroid tissue (not recorded which). Receptors were obtained from an adult woman with Graves' disease, either hyperthyroidism or ophthalmopathy (not recorded which). CDR3s include the opening cysteine and the closing phenylalanine or tryptophan. The D gene is left open where the match is weak. The size of a clone is reported for some rows only, either as once, few or many, or as a class for expanded clones.

j_call v_call clone_size cdr3_length d_call cdr3_nt cdr3_aa
TRBJ1-1 TRBV20-1 . 13 . TGCAGTGCTCCAAGTCCAGGAGGCACTGAAGCTTTCTTT CSAPSPGGTEAFF
TRBJ1-5 TRBV28 few 15 TRBD1 TGTGCCAGCAGTTTGACAGGGGGCTACAATCAGCCCCAGCATTTT CASSLTGGYNQPQHF
TRBJ2-5 TRBV3-1 many 14 . TGTGCCAGCAGCCAAGAAGTGGGAGCTGAGACCCAGTACTTC CASSQEVGAETQYF
TRBJ2-5 TRBV20-1 . 12 TRBD2 TGCAGTGCTGGGGACTACGCGGAGACCCAGTACTTC CSAGDYAETQYF
TRBJ1-1 TRBV10-3 many 12 . TGTGCCATCAGTGACCCGGGCGGTGAAGCTTTCTTT CAISDPGGEAFF
TRBJ2-5 TRBV12-3/TRBV12-4 . 14 . TGTGCCAGCAGTCCATCAGGGCAGACGGAGACCCAGTACTTC CASSPSGQTETQYF
TRBJ2-7 TRBV7-9 many 17 TRBD2 TGTGCCAGCAGCTCAGGACTAGCGGGAGTTCCAACCTACGAGCAGTACTTC CASSSGLAGVPTYEQYF
TRBJ2-5 TRBV7-7 . 17 TRBD2 TGTGCTAGCAGCTTAGACGCGGGGGAGGCCGGGGACGAGACCCAGTACTTC CASSLDAGEAGDETQYF
TRBJ1-6 TRBV11-2 many 16 TRBD1 TGTGCCAGCAGCCGGCGAGGACAGGCGGCGGGTTCACCCCTCCACTTT CASSRRGQAAGSPLHF
TRBJ2-5 TRBV24-1 . 14 . TGTGCCACCAGTGATCCCGGGACCCAAGAGACCCAGTACTTC CATSDPGTQETQYF
TRBJ1-1 TRBV6-6 many 12 . TGTGCCAGCAGTTACTCAACAGGCGAAGCTTTCTTT CASSYSTGEAFF
TRBJ1-2 TRBV11-2 . 15 TRBD1 TGTGCCAGCAGCACAACGCAGGGGGCAGGCTATGGCTACACCTTC CASSTTQGAGYGYTF
TRBJ1-3 TRBV7-8 many 16 . TGTGCCAGCAGCTTAGATGAGGGGCCGGGCGGAAACACCATATATTTT CASSLDEGPGGNTIYF
TRBJ1-2 TRBV6-1 many 12 . TGTGCCAGCAGTGACAGGGGTTATGGCTACACCTTC CASSDRGYGYTF
TRBJ2-1 TRBV7-8 . 16 . TGTGCCAGCAGCCCCCTCGCGGTCCGGGTTGACAATGAGCAGTTCTTC CASSPLAVRVDNEQFF
TRBJ1-5 TRBV19 . 19 . TGTGCCAGTAGTGGAACGCCCGGGACTCAAGTTCCTAGCAATCAGCCCCAGCATTTT CASSGTPGTQVPSNQPQHF
TRBJ2-3 TRBV12-3/TRBV12-4 . 15 . TGTGCCAGCACCGTCCTGGGAAGATCGACAGATACGCAGTATTTT CASTVLGRSTDTQYF
TRBJ1-2 TRBV5-1 many 13 TRBD1 TGCGCCAGCAGCTCCCGGGACAGCTATGGCTACACCTTC CASSSRDSYGYTF
TRBJ1-4 TRBV9 . 13 . TGTGCCAGCAGCGGACAGGACAATGAAAAACTGTTTTTT CASSGQDNEKLFF
TRBJ2-7 TRBV9 . 16 . TGTGCCCGCAGTTTGGGGACAATCAGGAGCTCCTACGAGCAGTACTTC CARSLGTIRSSYEQYF
TRBJ2-5 TRBV29-1 . 12 . TGCAGCGTTGAAAGGTCAGGAGAGACCCAGTACTTC CSVERSGETQYF
TRBJ1-1 TRBV20-1 many 12 . TGCAGTGCCCTGGGACAGAACACTGAAGCTTTCTTT CSALGQNTEAFF
TRBJ1-1 TRBV19 . 15 . TGTGCCAGTAGTCCGCGGGAAGAAAGGAACACTGAAGCTTTCTTT CASSPREERNTEAFF
TRBJ2-3 TRBV20-1 . 13 . TGCAGTGCTAGAGCTGAATCCACAGATACGCAGTATTTT CSARAESTDTQYF
TRBJ2-7 TRBV20-1 many 12 . TGCAGTGCCACTAGTAACTCCTACGAGCAGTACTTC CSATSNSYEQYF
TRBJ1-2 TRBV15 . 12 . TGTGCCACCAGCAGAGATAACTTTGGCTACACCTTC CATSRDNFGYTF
TRBJ1-1 TRBV12-3/TRBV12-4 once 13 . TGTGCCAGCAGTCCACGCCGACAGGTTGAGGCTTTCTTT CASSPRRQVEAFF
TRBJ1-2 TRBV4-1 many 14 . TGCGCCAGCAGCCAAGTGGGGGAGGTTGCCCGCTCCACCTTC CASSQVGEVARSTF
TRBJ1-6 TRBV25-1 many 14 . TGTGCCAGCAGTGACCCAGGCCGGGCCCAAACCCTCCACTTT CASSDPGRAQTLHF
TRBJ2-5 TRBV7-6 . 16 . TGTGCCAGCAGCCCCGAGGTGTTGGTCAGGGGAGAGACCCAGTACTTC CASSPEVLVRGETQYF
TRBJ1-6 TRBV7-9 . 12 TRBD1 TGTGCCAGCACCATCGACAGGGGACCCCTCCACTTT CASTIDRGPLHF
TRBJ1-4 TRBV7-2 . 15 . TGTGCCAGCAGCCCAAGGACAGTAAAGATCGGAAAACTGTTTTTT CASSPRTVKIGKLFF
TRBJ1-1 TRBV24-1 many 15 TRBD1 TGTGCCACCAGTGATGGGGACAGGGAATTCACTGAAGCTTTCTTT CATSDGDREFTEAFF
TRBJ2-7 TRBV6-1 many 14 TRBD1 TGTGCCAGCAGTGCCGGGACAGGTCTCTACGAGCAGTACTTC CASSAGTGLYEQYF
TRBJ2-5 TRBV2 . 12 . TGTGCCAGCAGTGAGGCCTACGAGAGCATAGACTTC CASSEAYESIDF
TRBJ1-6 TRBV10-2 . 14 TRBD1 TGCGCCAGCTATGACAGGGAGTCGGGGTCACCCCTCCACTTT CASYDRESGSPLHF
TRBJ1-6 TRBV7-3 once 10 . TGTGCCAGCAGCTTAAACAGGGATCACTTT CASSLNRDHF
TRBJ2-7 TRBV29-1 . 13 . TGCAGCGTTGCTCCAACATCCAGCTACGAGCAGTACTTC CSVAPTSSYEQYF
TRBJ2-7 TRBV7-9 many 13 . TGTGCCAGTGGAAGCGACTACGCCTACGAGCAGTACTTC CASGSDYAYEQYF
TRBJ2-5 TRBV20-1 many 12 . TGCAGCGTTACGAAAAATCAAGAGACCCAGTACTTC CSVTKNQETQYF